Given below is one T cell receptor beta chain in context. What it binds is not known. Germline V gene data show CDR1 as SEHNR and CDR2 as FQNEAQ (reference sequence). V shed 5 bases and J 4 bases; nucleotides not matched to a gene: 7. The CDR3 sequence is 15 residues long. These data belong to a study of T cell repertoires in cytomegalovirus infection. Study-wide context: From public TCR beta signatures came an indication of both CMV infection and matching HLA type.

TCRdb ran MiXCR on the reads and lists one entry per CDR3 protein. The table lists approximately 700,000 distinct CDR3 sequences, 35% to 45% of them singletons, with about 2.8% in the top ten. Points from the study as a whole: CMV-specific HLA-C-restricted TCR beta clonotypes dominated the ex vivo response. Summed frequency of shared TCR beta families picked out CMV carriers who also had the relevant HLA.

Sequencing was performed on PBMCs. The V and J genes are TRBV7-9 and TRBJ1-1; 10 positions agree with TRBD1. The sequence was obtained from a human donor in good health (CMV status not recorded). Some clones in this sample may be carry-over from other donors' samples. The CDR3 loop reads CASSPRQGASTEAFF. The CDR3 DNA reads TGTGCCAGCAGCCCTAGACAGGGGGCCAGCACTGAAGCTTTCTTT.